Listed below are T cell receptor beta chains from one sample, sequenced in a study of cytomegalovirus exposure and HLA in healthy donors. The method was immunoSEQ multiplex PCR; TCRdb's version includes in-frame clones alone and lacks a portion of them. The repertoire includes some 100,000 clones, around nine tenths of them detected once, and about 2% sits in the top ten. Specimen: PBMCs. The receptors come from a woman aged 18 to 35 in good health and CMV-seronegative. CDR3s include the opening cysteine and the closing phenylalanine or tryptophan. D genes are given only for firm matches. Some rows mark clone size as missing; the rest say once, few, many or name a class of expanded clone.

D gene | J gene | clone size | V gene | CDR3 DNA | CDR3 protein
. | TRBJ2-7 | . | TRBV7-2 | TGTGCCAGCAGCTTAGTAGGTCTAGCGCAATTATACGAGCAGTACTTC | CASSLVGLAQLYEQYF
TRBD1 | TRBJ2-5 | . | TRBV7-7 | TGTGCCAGCAGCCCCCTTTTGGGGACAGGGTTGGGAGAGACCCAGTACTTC | CASSPLLGTGLGETQYF
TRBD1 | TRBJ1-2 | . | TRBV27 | TGTGCCAGCAGTTTACTGGGACAGGGGCAGGGCTACACCTTC | CASSLLGQGQGYTF
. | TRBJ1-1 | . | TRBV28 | TGTGCCAGCAGTTTACGCACTGGAGGTGGGACTGAAGCTTTCTTT | CASSLRTGGGTEAFF
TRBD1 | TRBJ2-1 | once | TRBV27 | TGTGCCACCCATACCGGGACAGAGTTCTACAATGAGCAGTTCTTC | CATHTGTEFYNEQFF
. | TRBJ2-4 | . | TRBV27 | TGTGCCAGCAGGGAGGGATTACTAGCCAAAAACATTCAGTACTTC | CASREGLLAKNIQYF
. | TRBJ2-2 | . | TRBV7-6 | TGTGCCAGCAGCCAACGACTCTTCGCGAATGTCGGGGAGCTGTTTTTT | CASSQRLFANVGELFF
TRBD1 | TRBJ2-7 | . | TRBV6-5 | TGTGCCAGCAGACACACAGGGGGCAACGAGCAGTACTTC | CASRHTGGNEQYF
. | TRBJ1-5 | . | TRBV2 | TGTGCCAGCAGTTCTCCCGGGACACCACGAGGCAATCAGCCCCAGCATTTT | CASSSPGTPRGNQPQHF
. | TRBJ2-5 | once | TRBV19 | TGTGCCAGTAAGGGGCTAGCGTACCAAGAGACCCAGTACTTC | CASKGLAYQETQYF
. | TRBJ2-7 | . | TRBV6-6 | TGTGCCAGCAGTCCAACAGACAGCCTGTGGGAGCAGTACTTC | CASSPTDSLWEQYF
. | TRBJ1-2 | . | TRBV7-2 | TGTGCCAGCAGCGAGTCAGACACTCCGTATGGCTACACCTTC | CASSESDTPYGYTF
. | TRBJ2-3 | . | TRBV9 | TGTGCCAGCAGCGTAGAGAGCCGCCCCACAGATACGCAGTATTTT | CASSVESRPTDTQYF
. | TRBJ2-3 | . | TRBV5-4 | TGTGCCAGCAGCCTTCTAGCGTGGGGGACCACAGATACGCAGTATTTT | CASSLLAWGTTDTQYF
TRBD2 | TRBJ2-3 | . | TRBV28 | TGTGCCAGCAGTTCAGCGGGGGGGCAGGCAGATACGCAGTATTTT | CASSSAGGQADTQYF
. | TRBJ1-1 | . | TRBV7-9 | TGTGCCAGCAGCTTAGGGGCAGGGAACACTGAAGCTTTCTTT | CASSLGAGNTEAFF
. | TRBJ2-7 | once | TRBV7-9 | TGTGCCAGCACCTCCTCGGGAATCTACGAGCAGTACTTC | CASTSSGIYEQYF
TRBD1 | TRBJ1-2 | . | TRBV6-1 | TGTGCCAGCAGATGGAGGACAGGCCCCAACTATGGCTACACCTTC | CASRWRTGPNYGYTF
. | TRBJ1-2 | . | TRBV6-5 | TGTGCCAGCAGTTACTCGCGGGTGGGCTATGGCTACACCTTC | CASSYSRVGYGYTF
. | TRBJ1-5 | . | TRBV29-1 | TGCAGCGTTGAGATGGGGGCCGGGCCCCAGCATTTT | CSVEMGAGPQHF
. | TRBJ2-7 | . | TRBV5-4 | TGTGCCAGCAGAATGAGAGGTAGCTCCTACGAGCAGTACTTC | CASRMRGSSYEQYF
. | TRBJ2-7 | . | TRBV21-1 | TGTGCCGACGCGGGAGGGCTCAGCTCCTACGAGCAGTACTTC | CADAGGLSSYEQYF
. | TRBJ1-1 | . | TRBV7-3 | TGTGCCAGCAGCTTAGGGGGACAAGGGAACACTGAAGCTTTCTTT | CASSLGGQGNTEAFF
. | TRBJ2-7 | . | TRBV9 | TGTGCCAGCAGCGTAGTCGGTTCTTACGAGCAGTACTTC | CASSVVGSYEQYF
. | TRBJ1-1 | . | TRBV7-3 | TGTGCCAGCAGCTTAGGGGGAGGGAAAGCTGAAGCTTTCTTT | CASSLGGGKAEAFF
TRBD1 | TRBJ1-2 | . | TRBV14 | TGTGCCAGCAGCCGACCGGGACAGGGTGATGGCTACACCTTC | CASSRPGQGDGYTF
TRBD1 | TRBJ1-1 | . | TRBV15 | TGTGCCACCAGCAGAGATCTCGGGCAGGGGGACACTGAAGCTTTCTTT | CATSRDLGQGDTEAFF
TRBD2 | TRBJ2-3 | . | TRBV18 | TGTGCCAGCTCACCACCGGTCCTAGCGGGGGCCCGAAGACGTGCAGATACGCAGTATTTT | CASSPPVLAGARRRADTQYF
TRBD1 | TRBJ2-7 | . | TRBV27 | TGTGCCACCAGCGACAGGGGAACGGGGGAGCAGTACTTC | CATSDRGTGEQYF
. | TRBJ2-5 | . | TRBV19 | TGTGCCAGTAGTAAGGAGCTAATCCAAGAGACCCAGTACTTC | CASSKELIQETQYF
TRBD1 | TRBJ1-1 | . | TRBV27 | TGTGCCAGCAGTTGGACAGGGTGGATGAACACTGAAGCTTTCTTT | CASSWTGWMNTEAFF
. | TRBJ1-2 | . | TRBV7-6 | TGTGCCAGCAGCCCAGGTGGCGACTACACCTTC | CASSPGGDYTF
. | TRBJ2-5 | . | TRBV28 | TGTGCCAGCAAGGCGAACGGGAGACGAAATCGATTAACCCAGTACTTC | CASKANGRRNRLTQYF
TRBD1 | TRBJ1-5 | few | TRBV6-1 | TGTGCCAGCAGTGTCCCGACAGGGAGGAAGAATCAGCCCCAGCATTTT | CASSVPTGRKNQPQHF
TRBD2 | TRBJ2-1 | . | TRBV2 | TGTGCCAGCCGGGAGGGCGGTTACAATGAGCAGTTCTTC | CASREGGYNEQFF
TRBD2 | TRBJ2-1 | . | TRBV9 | TGTGCCAGCAGCACAGGACTAGCTCACAATGAGCAGTTCTTC | CASSTGLAHNEQFF
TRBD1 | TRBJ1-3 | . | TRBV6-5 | TGTGCCAGCAGTTTCACAGGGGCTGGAAACACCATATATTTT | CASSFTGAGNTIYF
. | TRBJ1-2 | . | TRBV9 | TGTGCCAGCAGCGTAGAGCCCCGGGACACTATTGGCTACACCTTC | CASSVEPRDTIGYTF
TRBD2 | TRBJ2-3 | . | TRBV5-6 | TGTGCCAGCAGCGCCTCCGGGACTAGAGAGACACATACGCAGTATTTT | CASSASGTRETHTQYF
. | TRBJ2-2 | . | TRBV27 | TGTGCCAGTCACCAGGCCTCCCGACCCGGGGAGCTGTTTTTT | CASHQASRPGELFF
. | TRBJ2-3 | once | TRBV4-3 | TGCGCCAGCAGCCAAGAACACAGTCTCCTGGCAGATACGCAGTATTTT | CASSQEHSLLADTQYF
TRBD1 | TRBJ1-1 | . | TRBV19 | TGTGCCAGTACCTGGGTGGACAGGGGTCAGAACACTGAAGCTTTCTTT | CASTWVDRGQNTEAFF
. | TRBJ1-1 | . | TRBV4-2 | TGTGCCAGCAAACGGACAATCATCCCGACGGACACTGAAGCTTTCTTT | CASKRTIIPTDTEAFF
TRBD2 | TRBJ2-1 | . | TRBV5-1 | TGCGCCAGCAGCTATCTAGCGGGATCTGAGAATGAGCAGTTCTTC | CASSYLAGSENEQFF
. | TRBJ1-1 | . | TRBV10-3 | TGTGCCATCAGTGATAACGGTCCGGTCAGGTCGGGGGAAGCTTTCTTT | CAISDNGPVRSGEAFF
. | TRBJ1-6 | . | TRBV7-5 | TGTGTCAGAAGCTTAGCGCGGGGGGCCCAACTTAGCTCCTATAATTCACCCCTCCACTTT | CVRSLARGAQLSSYNSPLHF
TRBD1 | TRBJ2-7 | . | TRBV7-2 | TGTGCCAGCAGCCCCCAGGGGGCGCTCACCTACGAGCAGTACTTC | CASSPQGALTYEQYF
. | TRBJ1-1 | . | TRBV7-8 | TGTGCCAGCAGCTTAAGTTGGCAGGGCGAAGCTTTCTTT | CASSLSWQGEAFF
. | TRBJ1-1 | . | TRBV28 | TGTGCCAGCAGTGATAAACCGGGGGGGAGCACTGAAGCTTTCTTT | CASSDKPGGSTEAFF
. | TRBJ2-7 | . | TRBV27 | TGTGCCAGCAGTTTTCGGGCAGGGTACTACGAGCAGTACTTC | CASSFRAGYYEQYF